This entry lists 3 T cell receptor beta chains sequenced from one sample in a study of T cells after yellow fever vaccination. TCRdb redid the calling of the 5' RACE reads with MiXCR, one entry per CDR3 protein. The data contain 45,000 to 65,000 distinct CDR3 sequences, 6.6% of them seen just once; the ten biggest clones take up 20% to 30%. This sample comprised CD8+ T cells not binding an NS4B(214-222) dextramer, sorted from PBMCs, obtained 45 days after the first yellow fever vaccination. These receptors all stem from a man aged 18 to 30 who received the YFV17D yellow fever vaccine.

This clonotype was seen at least ten times. J is TRBJ2-3 and V is TRBV7-6; D gene ambiguous. CDR1 is SGHVS, CDR2 FNYEAQ, per germline. V was trimmed by 0 bases and J by 2 bases, leaving 3 bases between them. The CDR3 runs 13 residues. This CDR3 reads CASSLAVTDTQYF. The CDR3, as DNA: TGTGCCAGCAGCTTAGCAGTCACAGATACGCAGTATTTT.

This clonotype was observed many times. The chain employs TRBV5-4 and TRBJ2-7, with 9 bases aligning to TRBD2. CDR3 size: 14 residues. Germline-derived CDR1 and CDR2 are SGHNT and YYREEE (reference sequence). The J segment lost 3 bases and the V segment lost 5 bases, leaving 6 bases of the junction unmatched. The CDR3 protein is CASSSSGVNYEQYF. For the CDR3, the DNA is TGTGCCAGCAGTTCTAGCGGGGTGAACTACGAGCAGTACTTC.

This clonotype appeared many times. The rearrangement links TRBV9 to TRBJ2-2; D is ambiguous. This CDR3 is 13 amino acids long. Looked up from germline, CDR1 is SGDLS and CDR2 is YYNGEE. V was pared by 3 bases and J by 5 bases, with 8 bases between. CDR3 region: CASSASWTGELFF. DNA of the CDR3: TGTGCCAGCAGCGCCTCATGGACCGGGGAGCTGTTTTTT. Based on the CDR3 plus reference TRBV9 and TRBJ2-2, the full variable domain is DSGVTQTPKHLITATGQRVTLRCSPRSGDLSVYWYQQSLDQGLQFLIQYYNGEERAKGNILERFSAQQFPDLHSELNLSSLELGDSALYFCASSASWTGELFFGEGSRLTVL.